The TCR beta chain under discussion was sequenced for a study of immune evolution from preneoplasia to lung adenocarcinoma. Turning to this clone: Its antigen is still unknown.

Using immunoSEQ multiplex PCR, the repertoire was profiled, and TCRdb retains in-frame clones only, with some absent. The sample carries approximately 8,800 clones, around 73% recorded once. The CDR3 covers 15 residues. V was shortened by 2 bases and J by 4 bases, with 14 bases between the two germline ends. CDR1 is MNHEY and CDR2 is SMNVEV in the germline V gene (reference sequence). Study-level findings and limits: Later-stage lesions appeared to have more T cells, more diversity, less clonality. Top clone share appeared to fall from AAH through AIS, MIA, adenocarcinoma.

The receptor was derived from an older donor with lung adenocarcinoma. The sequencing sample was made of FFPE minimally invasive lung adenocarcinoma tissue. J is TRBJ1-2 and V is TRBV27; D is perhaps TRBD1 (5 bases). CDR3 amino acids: CASSLNRGAGYGYTF. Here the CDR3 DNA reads TGTGCCAGCAGTTTAAATCGGGGCGCGGGCTATGGCTACACCTTC.